These T cell receptor beta chains were read from a single sample in a study of vaccination and CD4 T cells after COVID-19. These TCRs' antigens remain unknown. MiXCR, run by TCRdb on the PCR reads, gives a single entry per CDR3 protein. Among about 12,000 distinct CDR3 sequences listed, about 50% were seen once. The sequencing input was CD4+ T cells from blood, cultured in vitro. The receptors stem from a human donor who had recovered from COVID-19. The CDR3 runs from the conserved cysteine through the conserved F or W. Fields, in order: J gene, D gene, V gene, CDR3 protein, CDR3 DNA. D genes are given only for firm matches.

>TRBJ2-7|-|TRBV2
CASSGQTYWYEQYF
TGTGCCAGCAGTGGACAGACATATTGGTACGAGCAGTACTTC
>TRBJ1-5|-|TRBV2
CASSDTEGGNQPQHF
TGTGCCAGCAGTGACACGGAAGGGGGCAATCAGCCCCAGCATTTT
>TRBJ2-3|-|TRBV12-3/TRBV12-4
CASSATGYQTDTQYF
TGTGCCAGCAGTGCTACAGGGTATCAAACAGATACGCAGTATTTT
>TRBJ1-1|-|TRBV7-2
CASSFGRMNTEAFF
TGTGCCAGCAGCTTTGGACGGATGAACACTGAAGCTTTCTTT
>TRBJ2-5|TRBD1|TRBV11-2
CASSSVQGTRRETQYF
TGTGCCAGCAGCTCCGTACAGGGGACCCGCCGAGAGACCCAGTACTTC
>TRBJ2-2|-|TRBV9
CASSVHQRGTGELFF
TGTGCCAGCAGCGTCCACCAGCGAGGCACCGGGGAGCTGTTTTTT
>TRBJ1-2|-|TRBV21-1
CASSKAGQGHPYGYTF
TGTGCCAGCAGCAAAGCCGGACAGGGACACCCCTATGGCTACACCTTC
>TRBJ2-3|TRBD2|TRBV20-1
CSASSLRGGGTTDTQYF
TGCAGTGCTAGCTCCCTTAGAGGCGGGGGGACGACAGATACGCAGTATTTT
>TRBJ1-1|TRBD1|TRBV20-1
CSARGGGQKNTEAFF
TGCAGTGCTAGAGGGGGGGGACAGAAGAACACTGAAGCTTTCTTT
>TRBJ2-2|-|TRBV20-1
CSARSRNTGELFF
TGCAGTGCGAGGAGCAGGAACACCGGGGAGCTGTTTTTT
>TRBJ1-5|-|TRBV19
CASSIDVGWQPQHF
TGTGCCAGTAGTATAGATGTGGGTTGGCAGCCCCAGCATTTT
>TRBJ2-7|-|TRBV21-1
CASTRLAGGYEQYF
TGTGCCAGCACCCGACTAGCGGGAGGCTACGAGCAGTACTTC
>TRBJ2-1|-|TRBV19
CASSPRGGWSSYNEQFF
TGTGCCAGTAGCCCAAGGGGGGGTTGGAGCTCCTACAATGAGCAGTTCTTC
>TRBJ1-6|TRBD1|TRBV20-1
CSARATGTEDSPLHF
TGCAGTGCTAGAGCTACCGGGACAGAGGATTCACCCCTCCACTTT
>TRBJ1-1|-|TRBV30
CAWSPGHRNTEAFF
TGTGCCTGGAGTCCGGGACACCGGAACACTGAAGCTTTCTTT